The clone carrying this T cell receptor (beta chain) was seen a single time. This entry belongs to a study of blood T cell repertoires in COVID-19. Researchers sorted participants into cohorts using their self-reported clinical history. The assay was immunoSEQ multiplex PCR, and TCRdb's table has in-frame clones only and misses some. This repertoire shows 200,000 to 250,000 clones, 80% to 90% found once; its top ten account for roughly 3%. The germline gives CDR1 PRHDT, CDR2 FYEKMQ (reference sequence). The CDR3 has 15 amino acids. The V end was cut by 2 bases, the J end by 1 base, with 11 bases between.

This sequence originates from a woman under 30 in a cohort exposed to, infected with or recovered from COVID-19 (not recorded which). Sequencing was performed on PBMCs or T cells enriched from blood (not recorded which). The rearrangement joins TRBV13 to TRBJ1-1; D is unresolved. CDR3 DNA: TGTGCCAGCAGCTTATTAGGGAGTCCGAACACTGAAGCTTTCTTT. This gives the protein CASSLLGSPNTEAFF.